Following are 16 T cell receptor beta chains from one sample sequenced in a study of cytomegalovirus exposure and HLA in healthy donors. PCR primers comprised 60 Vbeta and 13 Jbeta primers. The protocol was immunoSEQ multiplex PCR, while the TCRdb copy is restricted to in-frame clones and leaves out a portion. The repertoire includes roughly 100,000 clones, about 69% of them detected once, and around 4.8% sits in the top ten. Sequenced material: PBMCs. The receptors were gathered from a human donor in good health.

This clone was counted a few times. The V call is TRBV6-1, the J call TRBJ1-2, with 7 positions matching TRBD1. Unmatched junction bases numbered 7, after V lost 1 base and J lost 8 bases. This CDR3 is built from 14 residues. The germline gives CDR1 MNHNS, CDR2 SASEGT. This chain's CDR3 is CASSEDGTVAGYTF. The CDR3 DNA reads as TGTGCCAGCAGTGAAGATGGGACAGTTGCCGGCTACACCTTC.

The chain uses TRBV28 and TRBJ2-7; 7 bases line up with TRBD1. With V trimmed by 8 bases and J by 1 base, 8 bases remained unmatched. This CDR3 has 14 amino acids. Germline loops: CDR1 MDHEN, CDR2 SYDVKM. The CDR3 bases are TGTGCCAGCGGCACCTGGGACAGATCCTACGAGCAGTACTTC. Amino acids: CASGTWDRSYEQYF.

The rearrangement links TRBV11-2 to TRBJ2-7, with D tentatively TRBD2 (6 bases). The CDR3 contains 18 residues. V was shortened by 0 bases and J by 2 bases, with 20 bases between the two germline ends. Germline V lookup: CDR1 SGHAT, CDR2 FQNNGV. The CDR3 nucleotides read TGTGCCAGCAGCTTAGAATTTCTTCCGAGGGACTCGACCTACGAGCAGTACTTC. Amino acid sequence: CASSLEFLPRDSTYEQYF.

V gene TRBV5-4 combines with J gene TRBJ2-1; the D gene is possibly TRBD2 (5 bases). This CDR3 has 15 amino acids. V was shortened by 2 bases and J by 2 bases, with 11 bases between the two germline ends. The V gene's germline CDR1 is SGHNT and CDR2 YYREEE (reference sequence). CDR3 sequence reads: CASSFDGKTYNEQFF. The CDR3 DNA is TGTGCCAGCAGCTTCGACGGGAAAACCTACAATGAGCAGTTCTTC.

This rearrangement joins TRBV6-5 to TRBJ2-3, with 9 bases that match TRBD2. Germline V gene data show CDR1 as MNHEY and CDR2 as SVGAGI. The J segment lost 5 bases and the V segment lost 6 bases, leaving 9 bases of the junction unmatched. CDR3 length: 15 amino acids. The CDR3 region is CASRSSGRNVDTQYF. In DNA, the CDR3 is TGTGCCAGCAGAAGCAGCGGGAGGAACGTAGATACGCAGTATTTT.

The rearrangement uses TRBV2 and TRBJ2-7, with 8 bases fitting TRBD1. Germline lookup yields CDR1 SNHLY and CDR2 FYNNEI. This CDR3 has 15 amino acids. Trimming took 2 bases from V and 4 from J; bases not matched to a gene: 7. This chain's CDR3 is CASSELNRDRYEQYF. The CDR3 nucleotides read TGTGCCAGCAGTGAACTAAATCGGGACAGGTACGAGCAGTACTTC.

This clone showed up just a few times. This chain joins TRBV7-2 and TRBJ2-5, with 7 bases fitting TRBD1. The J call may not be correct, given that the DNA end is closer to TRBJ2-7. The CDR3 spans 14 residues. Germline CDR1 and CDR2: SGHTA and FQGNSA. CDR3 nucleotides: TGTGCCAGCAGCTTATTTAAACAGGGGTACGAGCAGTACTTC. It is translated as CASSLFKQGYEQYF.

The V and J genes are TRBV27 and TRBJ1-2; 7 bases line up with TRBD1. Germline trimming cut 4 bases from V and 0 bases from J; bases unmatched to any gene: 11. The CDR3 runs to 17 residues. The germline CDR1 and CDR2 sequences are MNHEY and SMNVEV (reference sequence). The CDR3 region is CASSSRPGTASNYGYTF. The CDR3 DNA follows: TGTGCCAGCAGTTCCCGACCCGGGACAGCGTCTAACTATGGCTACACCTTC.

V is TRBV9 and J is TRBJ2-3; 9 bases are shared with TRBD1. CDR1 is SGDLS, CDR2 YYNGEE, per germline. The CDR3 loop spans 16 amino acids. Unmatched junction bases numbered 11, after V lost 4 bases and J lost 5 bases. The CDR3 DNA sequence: TGTGCCAGCAGCACCCCCCGGGACAGGGTTGAAGATACGCAGTATTTT. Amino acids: CASSTPRDRVEDTQYF.

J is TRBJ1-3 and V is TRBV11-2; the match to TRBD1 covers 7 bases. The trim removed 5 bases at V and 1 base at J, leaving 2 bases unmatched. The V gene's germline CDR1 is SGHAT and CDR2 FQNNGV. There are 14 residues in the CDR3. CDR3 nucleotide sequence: TGTGCCAGCAGCACAGGGGATTCTGGAAACACCATATATTTT. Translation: CASSTGDSGNTIYF.

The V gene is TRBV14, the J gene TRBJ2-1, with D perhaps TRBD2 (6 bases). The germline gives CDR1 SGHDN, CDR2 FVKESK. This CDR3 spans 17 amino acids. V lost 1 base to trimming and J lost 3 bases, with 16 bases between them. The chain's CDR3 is CASSQVDYSDFYNEQFF. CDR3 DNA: TGTGCCAGCAGCCAAGTGGACTACAGCGACTTCTACAATGAGCAGTTCTTC.

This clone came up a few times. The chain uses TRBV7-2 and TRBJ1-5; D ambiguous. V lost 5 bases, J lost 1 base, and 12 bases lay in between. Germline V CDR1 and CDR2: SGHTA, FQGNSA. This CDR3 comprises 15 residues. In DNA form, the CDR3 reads TGTGCCAGCAGCCCGGGTGCCGCAAGCAATCAGCCCCAGCATTTT. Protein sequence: CASSPGAASNQPQHF.

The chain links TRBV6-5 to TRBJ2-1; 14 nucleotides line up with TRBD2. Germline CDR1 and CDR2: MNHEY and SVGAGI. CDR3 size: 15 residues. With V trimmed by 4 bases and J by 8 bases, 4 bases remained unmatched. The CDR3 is CASSLGLAGGYEQFF. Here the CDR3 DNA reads TGTGCCAGCAGTTTAGGACTAGCGGGAGGCTATGAGCAGTTCTTC.

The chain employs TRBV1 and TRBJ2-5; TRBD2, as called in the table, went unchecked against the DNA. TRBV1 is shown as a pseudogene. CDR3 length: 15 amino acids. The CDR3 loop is CTSSPPGGEEGEQYF. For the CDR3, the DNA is TGCACCAGCAGCCCCCCCGGGGGGGAGGAAGGAGAGCAGTACTTC.

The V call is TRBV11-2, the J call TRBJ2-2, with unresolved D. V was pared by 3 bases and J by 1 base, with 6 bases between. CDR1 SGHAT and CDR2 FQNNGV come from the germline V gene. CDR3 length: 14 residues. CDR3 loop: CASSLTGNTGELFF. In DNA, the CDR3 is TGTGCCAGCAGCTTGACTGGGAACACCGGGGAGCTGTTTTTT.

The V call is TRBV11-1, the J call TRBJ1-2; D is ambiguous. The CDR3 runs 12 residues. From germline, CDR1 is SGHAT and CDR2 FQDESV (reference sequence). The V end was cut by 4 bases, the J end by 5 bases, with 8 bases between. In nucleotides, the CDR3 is TGTGCCAGCAGCTCGAGAGGATATGGCTACACCTTC. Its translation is CASSSRGYGYTF.